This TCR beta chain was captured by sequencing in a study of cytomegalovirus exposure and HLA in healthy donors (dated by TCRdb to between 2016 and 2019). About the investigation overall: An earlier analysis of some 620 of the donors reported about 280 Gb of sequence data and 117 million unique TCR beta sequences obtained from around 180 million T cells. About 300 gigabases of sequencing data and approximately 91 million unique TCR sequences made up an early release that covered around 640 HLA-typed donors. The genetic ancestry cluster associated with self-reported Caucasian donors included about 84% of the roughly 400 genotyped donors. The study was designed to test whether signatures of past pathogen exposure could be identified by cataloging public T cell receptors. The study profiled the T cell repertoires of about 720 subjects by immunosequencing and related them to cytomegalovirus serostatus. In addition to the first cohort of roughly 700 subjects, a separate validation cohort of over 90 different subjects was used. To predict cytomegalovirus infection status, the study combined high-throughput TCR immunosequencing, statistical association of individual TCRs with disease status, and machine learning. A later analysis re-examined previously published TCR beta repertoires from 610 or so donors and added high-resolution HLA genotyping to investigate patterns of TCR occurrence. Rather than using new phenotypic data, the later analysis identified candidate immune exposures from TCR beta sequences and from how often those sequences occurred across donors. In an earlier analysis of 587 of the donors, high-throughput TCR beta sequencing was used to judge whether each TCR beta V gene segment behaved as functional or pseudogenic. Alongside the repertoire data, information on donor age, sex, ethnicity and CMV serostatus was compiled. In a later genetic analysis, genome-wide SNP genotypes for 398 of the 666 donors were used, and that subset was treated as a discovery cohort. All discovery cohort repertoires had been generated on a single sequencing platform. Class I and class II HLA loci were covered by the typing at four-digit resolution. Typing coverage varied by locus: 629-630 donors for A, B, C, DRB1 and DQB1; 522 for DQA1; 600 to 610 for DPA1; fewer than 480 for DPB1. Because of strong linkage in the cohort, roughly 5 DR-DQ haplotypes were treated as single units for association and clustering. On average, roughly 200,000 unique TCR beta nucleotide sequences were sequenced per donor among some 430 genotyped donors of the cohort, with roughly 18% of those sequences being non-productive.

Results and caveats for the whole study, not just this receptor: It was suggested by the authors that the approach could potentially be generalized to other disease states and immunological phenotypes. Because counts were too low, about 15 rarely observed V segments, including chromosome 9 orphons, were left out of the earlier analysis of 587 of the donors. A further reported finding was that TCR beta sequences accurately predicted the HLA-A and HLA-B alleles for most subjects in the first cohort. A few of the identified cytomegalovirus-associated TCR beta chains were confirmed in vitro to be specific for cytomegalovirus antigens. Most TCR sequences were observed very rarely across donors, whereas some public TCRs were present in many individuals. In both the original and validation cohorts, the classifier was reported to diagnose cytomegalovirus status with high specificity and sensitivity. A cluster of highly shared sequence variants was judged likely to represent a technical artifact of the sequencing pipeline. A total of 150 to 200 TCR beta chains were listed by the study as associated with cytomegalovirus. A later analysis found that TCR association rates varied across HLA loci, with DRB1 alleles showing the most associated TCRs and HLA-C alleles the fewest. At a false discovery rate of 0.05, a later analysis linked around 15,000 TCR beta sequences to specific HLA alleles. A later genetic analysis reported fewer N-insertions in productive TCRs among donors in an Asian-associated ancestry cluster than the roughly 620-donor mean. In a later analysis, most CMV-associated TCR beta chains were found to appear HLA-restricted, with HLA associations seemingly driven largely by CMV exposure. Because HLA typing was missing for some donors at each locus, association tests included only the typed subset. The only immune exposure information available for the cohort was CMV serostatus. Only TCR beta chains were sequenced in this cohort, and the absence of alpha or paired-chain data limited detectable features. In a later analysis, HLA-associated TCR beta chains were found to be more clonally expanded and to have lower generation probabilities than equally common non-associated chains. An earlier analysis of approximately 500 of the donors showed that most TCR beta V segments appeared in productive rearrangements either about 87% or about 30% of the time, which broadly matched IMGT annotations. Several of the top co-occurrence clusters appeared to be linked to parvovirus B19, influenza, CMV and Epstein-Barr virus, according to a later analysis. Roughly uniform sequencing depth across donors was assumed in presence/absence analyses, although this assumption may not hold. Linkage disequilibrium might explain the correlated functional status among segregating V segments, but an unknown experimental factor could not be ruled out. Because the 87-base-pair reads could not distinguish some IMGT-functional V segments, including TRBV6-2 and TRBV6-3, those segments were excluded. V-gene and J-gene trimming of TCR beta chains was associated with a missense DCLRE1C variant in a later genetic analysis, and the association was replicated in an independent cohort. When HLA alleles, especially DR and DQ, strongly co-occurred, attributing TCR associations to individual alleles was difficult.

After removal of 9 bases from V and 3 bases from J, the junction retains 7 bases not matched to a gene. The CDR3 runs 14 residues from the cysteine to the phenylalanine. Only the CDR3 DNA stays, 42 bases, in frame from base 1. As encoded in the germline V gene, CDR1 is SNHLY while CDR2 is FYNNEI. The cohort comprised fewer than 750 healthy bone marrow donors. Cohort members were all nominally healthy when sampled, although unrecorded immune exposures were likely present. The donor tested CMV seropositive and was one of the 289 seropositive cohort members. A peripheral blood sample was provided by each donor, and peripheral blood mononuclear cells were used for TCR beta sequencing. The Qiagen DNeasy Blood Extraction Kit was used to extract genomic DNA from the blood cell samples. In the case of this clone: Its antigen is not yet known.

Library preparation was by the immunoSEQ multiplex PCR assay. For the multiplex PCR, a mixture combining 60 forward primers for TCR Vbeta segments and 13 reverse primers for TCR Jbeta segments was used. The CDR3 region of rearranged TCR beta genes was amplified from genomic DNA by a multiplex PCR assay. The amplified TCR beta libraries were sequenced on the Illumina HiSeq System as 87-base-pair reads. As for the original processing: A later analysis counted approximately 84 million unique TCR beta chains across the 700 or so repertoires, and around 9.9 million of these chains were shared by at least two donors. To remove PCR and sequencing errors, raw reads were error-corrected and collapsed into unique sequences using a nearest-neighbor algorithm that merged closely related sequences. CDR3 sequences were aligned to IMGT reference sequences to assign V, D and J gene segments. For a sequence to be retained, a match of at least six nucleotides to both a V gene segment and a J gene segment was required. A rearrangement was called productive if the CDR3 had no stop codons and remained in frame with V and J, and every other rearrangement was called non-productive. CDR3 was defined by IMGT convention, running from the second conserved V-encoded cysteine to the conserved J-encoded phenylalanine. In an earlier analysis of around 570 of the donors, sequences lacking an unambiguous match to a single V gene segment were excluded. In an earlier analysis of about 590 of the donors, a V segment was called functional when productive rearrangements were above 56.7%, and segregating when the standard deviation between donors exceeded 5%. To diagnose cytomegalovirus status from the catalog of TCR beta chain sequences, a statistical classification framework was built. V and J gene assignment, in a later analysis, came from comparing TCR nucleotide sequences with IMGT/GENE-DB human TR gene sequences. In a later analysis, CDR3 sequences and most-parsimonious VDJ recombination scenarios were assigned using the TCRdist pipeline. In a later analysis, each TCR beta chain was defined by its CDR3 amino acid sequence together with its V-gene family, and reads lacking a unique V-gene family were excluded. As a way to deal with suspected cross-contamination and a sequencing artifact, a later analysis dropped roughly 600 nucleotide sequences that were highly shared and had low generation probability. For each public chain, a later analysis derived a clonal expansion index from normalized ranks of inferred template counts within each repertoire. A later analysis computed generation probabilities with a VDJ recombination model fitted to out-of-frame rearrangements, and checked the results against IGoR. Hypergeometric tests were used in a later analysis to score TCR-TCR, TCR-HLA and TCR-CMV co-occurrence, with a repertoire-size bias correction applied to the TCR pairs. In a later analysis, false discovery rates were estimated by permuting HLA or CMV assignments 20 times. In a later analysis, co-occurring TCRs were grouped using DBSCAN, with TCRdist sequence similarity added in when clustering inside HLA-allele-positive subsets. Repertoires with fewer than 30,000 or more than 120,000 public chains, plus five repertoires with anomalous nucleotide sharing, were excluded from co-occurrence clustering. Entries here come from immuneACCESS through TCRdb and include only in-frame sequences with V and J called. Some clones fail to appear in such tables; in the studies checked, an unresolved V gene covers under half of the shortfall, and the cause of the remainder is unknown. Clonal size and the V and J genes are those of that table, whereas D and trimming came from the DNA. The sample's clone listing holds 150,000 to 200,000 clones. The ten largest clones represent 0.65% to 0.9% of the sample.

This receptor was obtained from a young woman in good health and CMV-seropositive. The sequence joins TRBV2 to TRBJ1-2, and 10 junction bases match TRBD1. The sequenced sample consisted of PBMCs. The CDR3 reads CASNPTGGDYGYTF. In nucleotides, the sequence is TGTGCCAGTAATCCGACAGGGGGCGACTATGGCTACACCTTC.